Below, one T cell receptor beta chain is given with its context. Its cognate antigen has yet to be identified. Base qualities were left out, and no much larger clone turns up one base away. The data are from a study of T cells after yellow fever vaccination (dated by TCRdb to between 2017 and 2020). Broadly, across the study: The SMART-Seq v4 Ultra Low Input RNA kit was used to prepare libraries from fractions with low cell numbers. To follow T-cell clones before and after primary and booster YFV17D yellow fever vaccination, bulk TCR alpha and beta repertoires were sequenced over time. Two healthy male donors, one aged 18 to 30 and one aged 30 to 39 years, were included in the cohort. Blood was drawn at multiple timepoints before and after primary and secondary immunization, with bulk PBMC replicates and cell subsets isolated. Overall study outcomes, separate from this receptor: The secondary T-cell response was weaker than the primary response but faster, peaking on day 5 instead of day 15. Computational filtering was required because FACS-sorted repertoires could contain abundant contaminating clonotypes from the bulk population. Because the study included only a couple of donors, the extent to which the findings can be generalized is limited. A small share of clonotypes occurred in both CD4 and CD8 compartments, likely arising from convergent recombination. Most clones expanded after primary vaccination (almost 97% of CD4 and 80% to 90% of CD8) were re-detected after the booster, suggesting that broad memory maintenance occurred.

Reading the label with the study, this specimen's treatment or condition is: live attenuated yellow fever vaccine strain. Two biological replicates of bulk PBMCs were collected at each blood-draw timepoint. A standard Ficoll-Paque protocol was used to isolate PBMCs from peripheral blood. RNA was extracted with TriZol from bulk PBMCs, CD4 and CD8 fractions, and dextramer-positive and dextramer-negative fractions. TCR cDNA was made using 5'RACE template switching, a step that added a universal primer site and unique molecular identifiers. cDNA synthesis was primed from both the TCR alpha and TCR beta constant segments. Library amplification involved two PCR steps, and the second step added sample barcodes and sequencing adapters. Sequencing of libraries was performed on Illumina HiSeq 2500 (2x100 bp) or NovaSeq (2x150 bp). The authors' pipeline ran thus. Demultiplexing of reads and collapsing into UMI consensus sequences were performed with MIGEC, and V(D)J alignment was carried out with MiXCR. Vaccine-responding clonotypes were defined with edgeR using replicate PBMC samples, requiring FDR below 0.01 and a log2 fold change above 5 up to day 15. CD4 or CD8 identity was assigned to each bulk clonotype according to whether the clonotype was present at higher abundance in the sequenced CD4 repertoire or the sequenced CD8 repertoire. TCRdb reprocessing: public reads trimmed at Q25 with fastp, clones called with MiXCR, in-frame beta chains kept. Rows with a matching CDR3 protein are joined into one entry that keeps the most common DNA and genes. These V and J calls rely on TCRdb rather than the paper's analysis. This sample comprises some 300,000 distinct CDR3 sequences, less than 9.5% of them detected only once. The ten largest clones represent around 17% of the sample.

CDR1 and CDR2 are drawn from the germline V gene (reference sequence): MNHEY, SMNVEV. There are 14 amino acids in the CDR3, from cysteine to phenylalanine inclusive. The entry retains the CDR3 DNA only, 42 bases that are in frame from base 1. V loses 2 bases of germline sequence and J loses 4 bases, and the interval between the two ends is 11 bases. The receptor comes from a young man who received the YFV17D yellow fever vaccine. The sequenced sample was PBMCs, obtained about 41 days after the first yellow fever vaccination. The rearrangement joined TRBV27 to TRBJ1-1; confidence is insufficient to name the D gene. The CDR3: CASSLGRLSTEAFF. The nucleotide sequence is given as TGTGCCAGCAGTTTAGGAAGGCTGAGCACTGAAGCTTTCTTT.